This T cell receptor (beta chain) is drawn from a study of early T cells in non-severe SARS-CoV-2 infection. Study details: From unsorted whole blood, bulk RNA was sequenced, and the chains remained unpaired.

Study-wide findings and caveats: Clonotype matching in VDJdb favored anti-spike CD8 responses and did not capture private and CD4 specificities.

Concerning this clonotype: What it binds is not known.

Germline assignment: CDR1 SNHLY and CDR2 FYNNEI. The CDR3 runs 13 residues. V was cut by 7 bases and J by 1 base, with 10 bases left in between. In the library, individual cDNA molecules carried attached unique molecular identifiers. One entry per CDR3 protein results from TCRdb running MiXCR on the 5' RACE reads. Among about 69,000 distinct CDR3 sequences listed, over 10% were seen once. This chain connects TRBV2 to TRBJ1-1; D ambiguous. The receptor comes from an adult who was a healthcare worker with PCR-confirmed SARS-CoV-2 infection or an uninfected control (not recorded which). Source: whole blood, taken at baseline. CDR3 loop: CASIKNRNTEAFF. CDR3 coding DNA: TGTGCCAGCATAAAAAATCGGAACACTGAAGCTTTCTTT.